This T cell receptor beta chain was found in a study of T cells in Graves' hyperthyroidism and ophthalmopathy. This clonotype was seen repeatedly, ten times or more. Germline V gene data show CDR1 as SQVTM and CDR2 as ANQGSEA. J lost 5 bases, V lost 4 bases, and 13 bases had no gene match. This CDR3 has 15 residues. There were TCR beta CDR3 regions amplified from RNA transcripts. First-round RT-PCR targeting the TCR CDR3 was performed with the HTBI primer set. MiXCR, run by TCRdb on the multiplex PCR reads, gives a single entry per CDR3 protein. The sample consists of roughly 290,000 distinct CDR3 sequences, 17% of them appearing once.

This receptor was obtained from a woman aged 60-70 years with Graves' ophthalmopathy. V usage is TRBV29-1 and J usage is TRBJ2-5, with 7 bases lining up with TRBD2. Sequenced input: blood. The CDR3 nucleotides read TGCAGCGTTGCGTGGGGCGGGAGAGCGGGCGAGACCCAGTACTTC. Amino acid sequence: CSVAWGGRAGETQYF.